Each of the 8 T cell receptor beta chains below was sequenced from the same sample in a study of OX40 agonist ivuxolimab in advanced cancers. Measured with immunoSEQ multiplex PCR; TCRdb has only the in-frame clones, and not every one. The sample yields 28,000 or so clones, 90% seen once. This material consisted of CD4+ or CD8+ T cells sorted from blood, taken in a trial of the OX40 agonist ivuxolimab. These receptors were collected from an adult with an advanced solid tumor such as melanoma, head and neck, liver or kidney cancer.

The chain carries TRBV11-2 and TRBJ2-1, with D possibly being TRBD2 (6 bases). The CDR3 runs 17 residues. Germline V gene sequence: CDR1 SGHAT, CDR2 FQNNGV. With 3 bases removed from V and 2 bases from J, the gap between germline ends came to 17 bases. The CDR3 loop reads CASSFRPGTGTYNEQFF. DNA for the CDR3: TGTGCCAGCAGCTTTCGGCCCGGGACTGGGACCTACAATGAGCAGTTCTTC.

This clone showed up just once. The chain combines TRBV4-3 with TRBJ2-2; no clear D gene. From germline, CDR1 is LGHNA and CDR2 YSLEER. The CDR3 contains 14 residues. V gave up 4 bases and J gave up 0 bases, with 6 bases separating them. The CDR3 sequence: CASSPVANTGELFF. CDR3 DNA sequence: TGCGCCAGCAGCCCCGTTGCGAACACCGGGGAGCTGTTTTTT.

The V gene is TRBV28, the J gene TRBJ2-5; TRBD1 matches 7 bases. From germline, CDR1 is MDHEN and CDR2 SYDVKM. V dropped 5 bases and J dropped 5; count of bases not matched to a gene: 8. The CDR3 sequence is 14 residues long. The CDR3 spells CASSPRDRRETQYF. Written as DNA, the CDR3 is TGTGCCAGCAGTCCCAGGGACAGAAGGGAGACCCAGTACTTC.

CDR3 coding DNA: TGTGCCTGGGAGGGACTAGAGGAGACCCAGTACTTC. This gives the protein CAWEGLEETQYF. The V gene is TRBV30, the J gene TRBJ2-5, with 8 bases matching TRBD2. The CDR3 loop spans 12 amino acids. CDR1 is GTSNPN and CDR2 is SVGIG in the germline V gene (reference sequence). J gave up 5 bases and V 5 bases, and 4 bases lay outside the gene matches.

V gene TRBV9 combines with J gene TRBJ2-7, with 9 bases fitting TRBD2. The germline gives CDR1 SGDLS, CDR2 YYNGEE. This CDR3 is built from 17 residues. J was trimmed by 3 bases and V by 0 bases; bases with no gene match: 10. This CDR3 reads CASSVGWGGRGNYEQYF. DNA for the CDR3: TGTGCCAGCAGCGTAGGCTGGGGCGGGAGGGGGAACTACGAGCAGTACTTC. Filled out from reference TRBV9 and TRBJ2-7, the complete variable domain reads DSGVTQTPKHLITATGQRVTLRCSPRSGDLSVYWYQQSLDQGLQFLIQYYNGEERAKGNILERFSAQQFPDLHSELNLSSLELGDSALYFCASSVGWGGRGNYEQYFGPGTRLTVT.

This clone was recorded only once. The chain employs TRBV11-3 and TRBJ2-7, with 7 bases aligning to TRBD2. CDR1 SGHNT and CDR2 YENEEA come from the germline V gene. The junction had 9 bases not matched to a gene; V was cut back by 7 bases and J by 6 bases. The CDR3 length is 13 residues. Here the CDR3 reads CASTLPGGIEQYF. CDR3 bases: TGTGCCAGCACCCTACCGGGAGGCATCGAGCAGTACTTC.

The CDR3 bases are TGTGCCAGCAGCCCGGGTGGGAGCTACGAGCAGTACTTC. Translating gives CASSPGGSYEQYF. The gene calls are TRBV7-3 and TRBJ2-7; weak D call: TRBD2 (5 bases). Trimming took 5 bases from V and 3 from J, leaving 11 bases between them. Germline CDR1 SGHTA, CDR2 FQGTGA. The CDR3 length is 13 residues.

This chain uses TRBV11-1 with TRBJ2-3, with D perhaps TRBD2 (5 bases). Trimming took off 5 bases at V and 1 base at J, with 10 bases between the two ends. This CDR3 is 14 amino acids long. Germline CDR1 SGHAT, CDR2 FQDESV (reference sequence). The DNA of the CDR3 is TGTGCCAGCAGCACACTAGAAGGCACAGATACGCAGTATTTT. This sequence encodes CASSTLEGTDTQYF.